This T cell receptor beta chain was captured by sequencing in a study of T-cell reconstitution after alpha-beta-depleted transplantation in children. Study-level findings and limits: For some patients, TCRbeta diversity was high at day 60 because of recipient T cells and thymic progenitors that survived. Roughly two months post-transplant, alpha-beta T cells reportedly originated from several hundred graft clones that had expanded. Newly produced T cells mostly provided counts and TCRbeta diversity after one year, as hyperexpanded clones declined.

Details on this clonotype: Its antigen remains unidentified.

The library targeted TCRbeta and was prepared with unique molecular identifiers. TCRdb independently ran MiXCR on the PCR reads; one entry per CDR3 protein. The top ten hold about 35% of the sample, which has roughly 570,000 distinct CDR3 sequences, 25% to 30% seen once. V dropped 7 bases and J dropped 4; count of bases not matched to a gene: 16. Germline assignment: CDR1 MNHEY and CDR2 SVGEGT. This CDR3 is built from 18 residues. This TCR was recovered from a boy under two years old with Wiskott-Aldrich syndrome, due to receive a stem cell transplant. The chain carries TRBV6-2 or TRBV6-3 and TRBJ2-1, with 10 bases that match TRBD2. Sample: PBMCs, taken before TCRalphabeta/CD19-depleted stem cell transplant. The CDR3 DNA follows: TGTGCCAGCACCGAATATCGGGTTGGGACTAGCGCATACAATGAGCAGTTCTTC. Encoded protein: CASTEYRVGTSAYNEQFF.